Following are 17 T cell receptor beta chains from one sample sequenced in a study of blood T cell repertoires in COVID-19. Method: immunoSEQ multiplex PCR; TCRdb's copy keeps in-frame clones and lacks some. The repertoire holds 85,000 to 130,000 clones, with roughly nine tenths as singletons. The specimen was peripheral blood. These receptors originate from a man in his sixties with acute or convalescent COVID-19.

The gene calls are TRBV25-1 and TRBJ2-7, with 9 nucleotides matching TRBD1. The germline V gene encodes CDR1 MGHDK and CDR2 SYGVNS. This CDR3 comprises 17 residues. V dropped 6 bases and J dropped 5; count of bases not matched to a gene: 17. CDR3 nucleotide sequence: TGTGCCAGCAGCCCCACCACCCCGGACAGGGGCGGCAACGAGCAGTACTTC. Amino acids: CASSPTTPDRGGNEQYF.

The chain uses TRBV19 and TRBJ1-5; the match to TRBD1 covers 7 bases. Germline V gives CDR1 LNHDA, CDR2 SQIVND (reference sequence). This CDR3 region has 13 residues. With V trimmed by 7 bases and J by 7 bases, 7 bases remained unmatched. Written as DNA, the CDR3 is TGTGCCAGTACCGACAGGGACATCCAGCCCCAGCATTTT. Protein product: CASTDRDIQPQHF.

The chain combines TRBV19 with TRBJ1-1, with 8 nucleotides matching TRBD1. From germline, CDR1 is LNHDA and CDR2 SQIVND (reference sequence). The CDR3 loop spans 15 amino acids. V shed 7 bases, J shed 4 bases, and the junction held 11 bases outside the gene matches. The CDR3 DNA reads as TGTGCCAGTAACCCAGGGGGCAGGGTTGGCACTGAAGCTTTCTTT. Protein: CASNPGGRVGTEAFF.

The V gene is TRBV7-6, the J gene TRBJ2-7, with TRBD2 identical over 12 bases. J gave up 2 bases and V 2 bases, and 10 bases lay outside the gene matches. This CDR3 region has 18 residues. CDR1 and CDR2 from the germline V gene are SGHVS and FNYEAQ. In DNA, the CDR3 is TGTGCCAGCAGCTTAAATGTGGCGACTAGCGGGGGTGCCTACGAGCAGTACTTC. As protein: CASSLNVATSGGAYEQYF.

The chain links TRBV11-2 to TRBJ2-7, with a possible D match to TRBD1 (5 bases). Trimming removed 2 bases at V and 2 bases at J, with 13 bases between. From germline, CDR1 is SGHAT and CDR2 FQNNGV. The CDR3 sequence is 15 residues long. The CDR3 nucleotides are TGTGCCAGCAGCTTAAGGGGCGCCTTAACCTACGAGCAGTACTTC. Translation gives CASSLRGALTYEQYF.

This chain joins TRBV13 and TRBJ2-7, with 8 nucleotides matching TRBD2. Per germline, CDR1 PRHDT and CDR2 FYEKMQ (reference sequence). After removal of 2 bases from V and 5 bases from J, the junction contained 5 bases not matched to a gene. The CDR3 consists of 14 residues. The CDR3 region has the DNA TGTGCCAGCAGCTTATATGGCGGGAGGAACGAGCAGTACGTC. Protein: CASSLYGGRNEQYV.

The V and J genes are TRBV19 and TRBJ1-1; D might be TRBD1 (6 bases). The CDR3 runs 12 residues. Germline values: CDR1 LNHDA, CDR2 SQIVND (reference sequence). Trimming cost V 5 bases and J 11 bases, with 15 bases left between them. Here the CDR3 DNA reads TGTGCCAGTAGTCCACCGGGGGGCCAGGCTTTCTTT. Its translation is CASSPPGGQAFF.

The sample holds one count of this clone. This rearrangement joins TRBV5-4 to TRBJ2-7; D remains unclear. V was shortened by 0 bases and J by 0 bases, with 4 bases between the two germline ends. This CDR3 is 13 amino acids long. Germline lookup yields CDR1 SGHNT and CDR2 YYREEE (reference sequence). CDR3 in amino acids: CASSLDTSYEQYV. The CDR3 DNA follows: TGTGCCAGCAGCTTGGACACCTCCTACGAGCAGTACGTC.

The chain combines TRBV23-1 with TRBJ1-5; 7 bases line up with TRBD1. TRBV23-1 is an open reading frame, and its role is uncertain. The V gene end was trimmed by 5 bases and the J gene end by 6 bases; junction bases not matched to a gene: 10. This CDR3 has 15 residues. This CDR3 is CASSCDRDQAQPQHF. DNA of the CDR3: TGCGCCAGCAGTTGCGACAGGGATCAGGCTCAGCCCCAGCATTTT.

The J gene is TRBJ1-4, the V gene TRBV18, with D possibly being TRBD1 (5 bases). Trimming shortened V by 2 bases and J by 0 bases, and 13 bases separated the two germline ends. Germline CDR1 KGHSH, CDR2 LQKENI. The CDR3 runs 17 residues. CDR3 sequence reads: CASSPEPLTATNEKLFF. CDR3 DNA sequence: TGTGCCAGCTCACCAGAGCCCCTGACAGCAACTAATGAAAAACTGTTTTTT.

The chain uses TRBV10-2 and TRBJ2-2; possibly TRBD1 for D (6 bases). The V gene's germline CDR1 is WSHSY and CDR2 SAAADI. The germline V and J ends were trimmed by 3 bases and 6 bases, with 14 bases remaining between them. The CDR3 extends over 15 amino acids. CDR3 sequence reads: CASSDPQGVAGELFF. For the CDR3, the DNA is TGCGCCAGCAGTGACCCACAGGGAGTCGCCGGGGAGCTGTTTTTT.

CDR3 amino acids: CAWSLRGSQTQYF. The CDR3 DNA reads as TGTGCCTGGAGCCTGAGGGGGTCACAGACCCAGTACTTC. The rearrangement joins TRBV30 to TRBJ2-5; a possible D gene is TRBD1 (6 bases). The CDR3 sequence is 13 residues long. Between the trimmed V and J ends, which lost 3 bases and 6 bases, there was a span of 14 bases. Germline V gene lookup returns CDR1 GTSNPN and CDR2 SVGIG (reference sequence).

The rearrangement uses TRBV2 and TRBJ2-2, with 8 bases fitting TRBD2. This CDR3 has 14 amino acids. The trim removed 6 bases at V and 4 bases at J, leaving 4 bases unmatched. Germline values: CDR1 SNHLY, CDR2 FYNNEI. The CDR3 region is CASRGTRGTGELFF. CDR3 nucleotide sequence: TGTGCCAGCAGGGGGACTAGGGGCACCGGGGAGCTGTTTTTT.

The chain uses TRBV6-5 and TRBJ2-7, with TRBD2 identical over 11 bases. The CDR3 runs to 14 residues. V shed 7 bases and J 3 bases; nucleotides not matched to a gene: 5. Germline CDR1 is MNHEY and CDR2 is SVGAGI. The CDR3 DNA reads TGTGCCAGCAATCCTAGCGGGAGGTACTACGAGCAGTACTTC. Amino acid sequence: CASNPSGRYYEQYF.

The chain has TRBV21-1 and TRBJ2-7; the table gives TRBD2 as D, unverified against the DNA. TRBV21-1 is given as a pseudogene. CDR3 length: 16 amino acids. As DNA, the CDR3 is TGTGCCAGCAGCAAAGACGGCGGGATTCACTCCTACGAGCAGTACGTC. This translates into CASSKDGGIHSYEQYV.

The chain carries TRBV5-1 and TRBJ1-3; 8 positions match TRBD1. Looked up from germline, CDR1 is SGHRS and CDR2 is YFSETQ. With V trimmed by 4 bases and J by 2 bases, 2 bases remained unmatched. This CDR3 is built from 14 residues. The CDR3 bases are TGCGCCAGCAGCCCGGACAGGGCTGGAAACACCATATATTTT. Translation gives CASSPDRAGNTIYF.

The chain links TRBV19 to TRBJ1-5; 8 bases match TRBD1. Germline assignment: CDR1 LNHDA and CDR2 SQIVND (reference sequence). The CDR3 is 17 residues long. Trimming cost V 11 bases and J 1 base; bases outside gene matches: 16. The DNA for the CDR3 is TGTGCCTCCACCTCGACGGACAGGGCCCTGAGCAATCAGCCCCAGCATTTT. Its translation: CASTSTDRALSNQPQHF.